Presented here are 32 T cell receptor beta chains from one specimen sequenced in a study of cytomegalovirus exposure and HLA in healthy donors. PCR used 60 Vbeta primers and 13 Jbeta primers. Sequencing used immunoSEQ multiplex PCR; TCRdb keeps in-frame clones, though not all of them. The data contain about 100,000 clones, under 85% of them seen just once; the ten biggest clones take up around an eighth. The sample comprised PBMCs. Receptors were obtained from a woman in her 70s in good health and CMV-seropositive.

A few counts support this clone. This chain links TRBV5-1 with TRBJ2-3, with D tentatively TRBD1 (5 bases). CDR1 and CDR2 (germline): SGHRS, YFSETQ. The CDR3 runs 13 residues. Trimming removed 1 base from V and 4 bases from J, with 7 bases in between. The CDR3 DNA reads as TGCGCCAGCAGCTTGTTGGGGCCAGATACGCAGTATTTT. Protein sequence: CASSLLGPDTQYF.

This rearrangement joins TRBV6-5 to TRBJ1-5; D is perhaps TRBD1 (5 bases). Between the trimmed V and J ends, which lost 6 bases and 0 bases, there was a span of 12 bases. The CDR3 sequence is 15 residues long. CDR1 and CDR2 from the germline V gene are MNHEY and SVGAGI. CDR3 bases: TGTGCCAGCAGGACCCAGGGAGGTAGCAATCAGCCCCAGCATTTT. This gives the protein CASRTQGGSNQPQHF.

Only a few counts were recorded for this clone. The rearrangement links TRBV9 to TRBJ2-5, with D possibly matching TRBD2 (6 bases). Trimming took 0 bases from V and 5 from J, leaving 14 bases between them. The germline CDR1 and CDR2 sequences are SGDLS and YYNGEE. CDR3 length: 15 residues. The CDR3 region has the DNA TGTGCCAGCAGCGTAGAGCGGGCCGGCGGCGAGACCCAGTACTTC. It encodes CASSVERAGGETQYF.

V is TRBV7-3 and J is TRBJ2-7, with D perhaps matching TRBD1 (6 bases). CDR3 size: 14 residues. V lost 5 bases to trimming and J lost 1 base, with 12 bases between them. Germline V gene sequence: CDR1 SGHTA, CDR2 FQGTGA. CDR3 in amino acids: CASSPGQHSYEQYF. The CDR3 DNA sequence: TGTGCCAGCAGCCCGGGACAACATTCCTACGAGCAGTACTTC.

The chain has TRBV6-6 and TRBJ1-1; no clear D. Germline CDR1 reads MNHNY; CDR2 reads SVGAGI (reference sequence). The CDR3 has 16 residues. V was clipped by 0 bases and J by 2 bases, with 13 bases between them. CDR3 residues: CASSYSKWTGNTEAFF. For the CDR3, the DNA is TGTGCCAGCAGTTACTCGAAGTGGACGGGAAACACTGAAGCTTTCTTT.

This clone was recorded at least ten times. The CDR3, as DNA: TGTGCCAGCACTTTAGGACTAGCAGGCGGGGAGCTGTTTTTT. It translates to CASTLGLAGGELFF. This chain links TRBV2 with TRBJ2-2; 8 positions match TRBD2. The junction had 8 bases not matched to a gene; V was cut back by 7 bases and J by 7 bases. Germline CDR1 reads SNHLY; CDR2 reads FYNNEI. The CDR3 has 14 amino acids.

This clone came up once. The chain employs TRBV28 and TRBJ1-5; 10 bases map to TRBD1. Trimming cost V 3 bases and J 10 bases; bases outside gene matches: 9. The CDR3 spans 15 residues. Germline assignment: CDR1 MDHEN and CDR2 SYDVKM. CDR3 nucleotide sequence: TGTGCCAGCAGTTTTTCGACAGGGGGCGTCCATCCCCAGCATTTT. It is translated as CASSFSTGGVHPQHF.

This clone was counted only a few times. J is TRBJ1-4 and V is TRBV15; D possibly corresponds to TRBD1 (5 bases). Germline CDR1 and CDR2: LNHNV and YYDKDF (reference sequence). CDR3 length: 18 amino acids. Trimming removed 0 bases from V and 4 bases from J, with 18 bases in between. The CDR3 DNA is TGTGCCACCAGCAGAGATTTTCCGGGGGGAAAGGGTAATGAAAAACTGTTTTTT. It encodes CATSRDFPGGKGNEKLFF.

The chain carries TRBV11-2 and TRBJ1-1; a possible D gene is TRBD1 (6 bases). The CDR3 consists of 14 residues. The germline CDR1 and CDR2 sequences are SGHAT and FQNNGV. V was shortened by 0 bases and J by 10 bases, with 15 bases between the two germline ends. The CDR3 DNA is TGTGCCAGCAGCTTAGAACAGGGATTACTTGGAGCTTTCTTT. It yields the protein CASSLEQGLLGAFF.

The DNA for the CDR3 is TGTGCCAGCAGCTTGAGGGGGACCTCTGGAAACACCATATATTTT. Translated, it gives CASSLRGTSGNTIYF. The rearrangement uses TRBV5-6 and TRBJ1-3, with a weak D call TRBD1 (6 bases). The CDR3 has 15 amino acids. Trimming shortened V by 1 base and J by 0 bases, and 8 bases separated the two germline ends. Germline V CDR1 and CDR2: SGHDT, YYEEEE.

J is TRBJ2-1 and V is TRBV19; D not certain. This CDR3 contains 17 residues. Germline V CDR1 and CDR2: LNHDA, SQIVND (reference sequence). Trimming removed 4 bases from V and 0 bases from J, with 16 bases in between. CDR3 amino acids: CASSSLTSPSSYNEQFF. The CDR3 bases are TGTGCCAGTAGTAGTTTAACTTCCCCTAGCTCCTACAATGAGCAGTTCTTC.

The chain is built from TRBV2 and TRBJ1-2; D gene uncertain. CDR3 size: 16 residues. The ends were cut back, 7 bases at V and 0 bases at J, with 18 bases in the middle. Germline CDR1 SNHLY, CDR2 FYNNEI. In DNA, the CDR3 is TGTGCCAGCAAGGAGGGAAGGGCTTATGCTAACTATGGCTACACCTTC. Protein product: CASKEGRAYANYGYTF.

This rearrangement joins TRBV2 to TRBJ2-1, with 10 bases fitting TRBD2. The CDR3 runs to 16 residues. Germline values: CDR1 SNHLY, CDR2 FYNNEI. V lost 8 bases, J lost 8 bases, and 15 bases stayed unmatched. This CDR3 is CASSGGGLADKDEQFF. In DNA, the CDR3 is TGTGCCAGCTCTGGAGGAGGACTAGCGGATAAGGATGAGCAGTTCTTC.

The chain employs TRBV4-2 and TRBJ1-2; tentative D call: TRBD1 (6 bases). CDR3 length equals 16 residues. Germline values: CDR1 LGHNA, CDR2 YNFKEQ. V lost 4 bases to trimming and J lost 0 bases, with 15 bases between them. CDR3 amino acids: CASSPEPRDTNYGYTF. The DNA for the CDR3 is TGTGCCAGCAGCCCTGAACCCAGGGACACTAACTATGGCTACACCTTC.

CDR3 in amino acids: CASTWDRNYGYTF. CDR3 sequence (DNA): TGTGCCAGCACGTGGGACAGAAACTATGGCTACACCTTC. J is TRBJ1-2 and V is TRBV2, with 7 bases matching TRBD1. There are 13 residues in the CDR3. Trimming removed 7 bases from V and 2 bases from J; junction bases left unmatched: 4. Looked up from germline, CDR1 is SNHLY and CDR2 is FYNNEI.

Comments on this clone: The same CDR3 also results from other DNA sequences found in this sample. The chain links TRBV7-8 to TRBJ1-3; D is uncertain. V was pared by 3 bases and J by 1 base, with 7 bases between. Germline loops: CDR1 SGHVS, CDR2 FQNEAQ. This CDR3 region has 14 residues. This chain's CDR3 is CASSFLGSGNTIYF. As DNA, the CDR3 is TGTGCCAGCAGCTTTCTCGGTTCTGGAAACACCATATATTTT.

This clone has more than one count but fewer than ten. The chain combines TRBV6-1 with TRBJ1-4; D perhaps matches TRBD1 (5 bases). The CDR3 loop spans 11 amino acids. Germline assignment: CDR1 MNHNS and CDR2 SASEGT. V lost 5 bases, J lost 10 bases, and 8 bases lay in between. This chain's CDR3 is CASSIQVKLFF. The DNA for the CDR3 is TGTGCCAGCAGTATACAGGTAAAACTGTTTTTT.

The rearrangement links TRBV6-6 to TRBJ1-6; D is unclear. The CDR3 is made up of 16 amino acids. Trimming stripped 1 base from V and 5 bases from J, with 12 bases between. Germline V gives CDR1 MNHNY, CDR2 SVGAGI (reference sequence). The CDR3 DNA sequence: TGTGCCAGCAGTTACTGGAGAGATTTAGATAATTCACCCCTCCACTTT. It encodes CASSYWRDLDNSPLHF.

The rearrangement uses TRBV5-4 and TRBJ2-2; TRBD2 might be the D (5 bases). The germline gives CDR1 SGHNT, CDR2 YYREEE (reference sequence). The CDR3 is made up of 15 amino acids. Trimming took 4 bases from V and 3 from J, leaving 13 bases between them. The CDR3 loop is CASSRPGLYTGELFF. The CDR3 DNA follows: TGTGCCAGCAGCCGGCCCGGACTGTACACCGGGGAGCTGTTTTTT.

The chain is built from TRBV27 and TRBJ2-1; D is perhaps TRBD1 (6 bases). Germline V gene data show CDR1 as MNHEY and CDR2 as SMNVEV (reference sequence). The ends were cut back, 3 bases at V and 12 bases at J, with 12 bases in the middle. There are 12 residues in the CDR3. The CDR3 DNA reads TGTGCCAGCAGTTTCAACAGGGATAGGCAGTTCTTC. This gives the protein CASSFNRDRQFF.

The J gene is TRBJ2-2, the V gene TRBV5-1; D is possibly TRBD1 (5 bases). The CDR3 has 15 residues. Trimming cost V 3 bases and J 9 bases, with 18 bases left between them. The germline CDR1 and CDR2 sequences are SGHRS and YFSETQ. CDR3 loop: CASSSPAQGARELFF. CDR3 coding DNA: TGCGCCAGCAGCTCCCCCGCCCAGGGTGCCAGGGAGCTGTTTTTT.

The CDR3 is CASSHRQVWNQPQHF. The CDR3, as DNA: TGTGCCAGCAGCCACCGACAGGTATGGAATCAGCCCCAGCATTTT. The rearrangement uses TRBV28 and TRBJ1-5; tentative D call: TRBD1 (6 bases). V dropped 6 bases and J dropped 4 bases, with 16 bases sitting between them. Germline assignment: CDR1 MDHEN and CDR2 SYDVKM. This CDR3 region has 15 residues.

The rearrangement joins TRBV6-6 to TRBJ2-7; 10 bases align to TRBD1. The CDR3 length is 14 residues. CDR1 is MNHNY, CDR2 SVGAGI, per germline (reference sequence). V gave up 4 bases and J gave up 2 bases; unmatched junction bases: 2. In DNA, the CDR3 is TGTGCCAGCAGTTCGACAGGGGGCCCCTACGAGCAGTACTTC. This codes for CASSSTGGPYEQYF.

This clone has a handful of counts. The chain combines TRBV5-1 with TRBJ2-2, with 7 bases lining up with TRBD1. CDR1 SGHRS and CDR2 YFSETQ come from the germline V gene. This CDR3 has 14 amino acids. J gave up 4 bases and V 7 bases, and 7 bases lay outside the gene matches. The CDR3 here is CASAEQGPTGELFF. CDR3 in DNA: TGCGCCAGCGCCGAACAGGGGCCCACCGGGGAGCTGTTTTTT.

The sample holds a few counts of this clone. This chain joins TRBV6-6 and TRBJ1-5; 7 bases match TRBD1. The J segment lost 5 bases and the V segment lost 6 bases, leaving 13 bases of the junction unmatched. The CDR3 contains 16 residues. Germline loops: CDR1 MNHNY, CDR2 SVGAGI (reference sequence). In DNA, the CDR3 is TGTGCCAGCAGAAAAAACGCCGACAGGGAAGATCAGCCCCAGCATTTT. Residues: CASRKNADREDQPQHF.

CDR3 sequence (DNA): TGTGCCAGCAGTGAATTTTCGGGTAAAACGGTACGGGAGTCCGGGGAGCTGTTTTTT. Protein: CASSEFSGKTVRESGELFF. V is TRBV6-1 and J is TRBJ2-2; perhaps TRBD2 as D (6 bases). Between the trimmed V and J ends, which lost 2 bases and 6 bases, there was a span of 25 bases. The CDR3 loop spans 19 amino acids. Germline values: CDR1 MNHNS, CDR2 SASEGT.

This clone has only one observation. The gene calls are TRBV7-9 and TRBJ2-5; TRBD1 is a possible D gene (5 bases). V was pared by 3 bases and J by 4 bases, with 12 bases between. This CDR3 has 14 amino acids. Germline V lookup: CDR1 SEHNR, CDR2 FQNEAQ (reference sequence). CDR3 protein: CASSFYQGRETQYF. The CDR3 region has the DNA TGTGCCAGCAGCTTCTACCAGGGTAGAGAGACCCAGTACTTC.

In its sample, this clone was seen a few times. The CDR3 coding sequence is TGTGCCAGCAGCCCTTGGACAGGGGAAGAGACCCAGTACTTC. Translated, it gives CASSPWTGEETQYF. The V call is TRBV5-5, the J call TRBJ2-5; 9 bases are a match to TRBD1. In germline, CDR1 is SGHKS, CDR2 YYEKEE (reference sequence). The CDR3 consists of 14 residues. With V trimmed by 4 bases and J by 3 bases, 4 bases remained unmatched.

The chain carries TRBV9 and TRBJ1-4; D not certain. Trimming shortened V by 3 bases and J by 3 bases, and 9 bases separated the two germline ends. CDR1 and CDR2 from the germline V gene are SGDLS and YYNGEE. The CDR3 is 14 residues long. For the CDR3, the DNA is TGTGCCAGCAGCGGAGGGATCTCTAATGAAAAACTGTTTTTT. Its protein is CASSGGISNEKLFF.

V and J are TRBV4-3 and TRBJ1-1; D is undetermined. Looked up from germline, CDR1 is LGHNA and CDR2 is YSLEER. CDR3 length: 15 amino acids. The V end lost 0 bases, the J end lost 5 bases, and 13 bases lay between the germline ends. The CDR3 sequence: CASSQERGGRTEAFF. In nucleotides, the CDR3 is TGCGCCAGCAGCCAAGAACGGGGTGGGAGAACTGAAGCTTTCTTT.

This sequence joins TRBV10-2 and TRBJ2-2; 14 nucleotides match TRBD2. The V segment lost 9 bases and the J segment 5 bases; nucleotides outside the gene matches: 11. Germline CDR1 and CDR2: WSHSY and SAAADI. This CDR3 comprises 17 residues. CDR3 nucleotides: TGCGCCAGTAGGACTAGCGGGAGGACCCCGGGGACCGGGGAGCTGTTTTTT. Translated, it gives CASRTSGRTPGTGELFF.

The rearrangement links TRBV27 to TRBJ1-3; TRBD1 matches at 7 bases. Germline CDR1 MNHEY, CDR2 SMNVEV (reference sequence). V lost 5 bases, J lost 0 bases, and 7 bases stayed unmatched. The CDR3 consists of 16 residues. The CDR3 DNA is TGTGCCAGCAGTCCGTTCCACAGGGGCTCTGGAAACACCATATATTTT. Its protein is CASSPFHRGSGNTIYF.